These 8 T cell receptor beta chains were all obtained from the same sample, sequenced in a study of PD-L1 blockade in urothelial cancer. Sequenced by immunoSEQ multiplex PCR; TCRdb stores in-frame clones only, minus some. The sample records tens of thousands of clones, approximately 77% being singletons. Specified time point: peripheral blood 6 weeks after treatment start. The material sequenced was PBMCs, taken around atezolizumab (anti-PD-L1) treatment. Source of these receptors: a man aged 70-80 years with urothelial cancer.

The chain uses TRBV6-5 and TRBJ1-4; D call uncertain. CDR3 length: 13 residues. The V end lost 5 bases, the J end lost 7 bases, and 11 bases lay between the germline ends. Germline lookup yields CDR1 MNHEY and CDR2 SVGAGI. In nucleotides, the CDR3 is TGTGCCAGCAGTACCCCGGGTCGTGAAAAACTGTTTTTT. Protein sequence: CASSTPGREKLFF.

The chain couples TRBV11-2 to TRBJ2-7; 13 nucleotides align to TRBD2. V dropped 6 bases and J dropped 2; count of bases not matched to a gene: 4. This CDR3 is 15 amino acids long. Germline V gene lookup returns CDR1 SGHAT and CDR2 FQNNGV. The DNA for the CDR3 is TGTGCCAGCAGTAGCGGGACTAGCGGGACCTACGAGCAGTACTTC. Its protein is CASSSGTSGTYEQYF.

J is TRBJ2-1 and V is TRBV4-3; 7 bases align to TRBD2. CDR1 is LGHNA, CDR2 YSLEER, per germline. V lost 2 bases, J lost 10 bases, and 14 bases stayed unmatched. There are 16 residues in the CDR3. CDR3 DNA: TGCGCCAGCAGCCAACCGGGGGAGGGTAAGGGTGGGGAGCAGTTCTTC. It encodes CASSQPGEGKGGEQFF.

This clone turned up a few times. V and J are TRBV29-1 and TRBJ1-1; D not resolved. Germline V gives CDR1 SQVTM, CDR2 ANQGSEA. The CDR3 covers 10 residues. Deletions cut 4 bases from V and 8 bases from J, with 8 bases between. The CDR3 is CSVGTQEAFF. CDR3 nucleotides: TGCAGCGTTGGGACTCAGGAAGCTTTCTTT.

This clone was picked up one time. The V gene is TRBV29-1, the J gene TRBJ2-1, with 14 bases fitting TRBD2. Germline CDR1 and CDR2: SQVTM and ANQGSEA. The CDR3 sequence is 16 residues long. V lost 3 bases and J lost 6; bases outside the gene matches: 7. The CDR3 DNA follows: TGCAGCGTTGATGGGACTAGCGGGAGTTTTAGCAATGAGCAGTTCTTC. This gives the protein CSVDGTSGSFSNEQFF.

The V gene is TRBV19, the J gene TRBJ2-6, with D tentatively TRBD2 (5 bases). This CDR3 is built from 15 residues. Trimming removed 3 bases at V and 2 bases at J, with 8 bases between. Germline V gene data show CDR1 as LNHDA and CDR2 as SQIVND (reference sequence). CDR3 residues: CASSMPGTGANVLTF. As DNA, the CDR3 is TGTGCCAGTAGTATGCCCGGGACTGGGGCCAACGTCCTGACTTTC. The full variable domain, its missing parts supplied by reference TRBV19 and TRBJ2-6, is DGGITQSPKYLFRKEGQNVTLSCEQNLNHDAMYWYRQDPGQGLRLIYYSQIVNDFQKGDIAEGYSVSREKKESFPLTVTSAQKNPTAFYLCASSMPGTGANVLTFGAGSRLTVL.

The V and J genes are TRBV15 and TRBJ1-4; perhaps TRBD1 as D (5 bases). The CDR3 runs to 13 residues. Germline CDR1 reads LNHNV; CDR2 reads YYDKDF (reference sequence). Trimming removed 8 bases at V and 8 bases at J, with 15 bases between. The DNA of the CDR3 is TGTGCCACCGGGAGGGCTCCAGGGGAAAAACTGTTTTTT. The encoded protein is CATGRAPGEKLFF.

This clone appeared a few times. The genes are TRBV4-3 and TRBJ1-2; no firm D call. V gave up 3 bases and J gave up 6 bases, with 8 bases separating them. The CDR3 loop spans 12 amino acids. The germline gives CDR1 LGHNA, CDR2 YSLEER. The DNA of the CDR3 is TGCGCCAGCAGCCATGACGGGGATGGCTACACCTTC. It codes for CASSHDGDGYTF.